Listed here is a single TCR beta chain. The antigen is not known. This record comes from a study of siplizumab effects on memory and regulatory T cells. Findings and caveats of the study: Mappable alloreactive CD4+ clones averaged roughly 69% Treg-derived with siplizumab versus less than 30% in controls. Naive T cell populations appeared to exhibit greater diversity than memory cells and appeared to be major alloresponse contributors. Suppressive function of proliferating Tregs from siplizumab cultures was not confirmed.

CDR1 is LNHNV and CDR2 is YYDKDF in the germline V gene (reference sequence). The CDR3 extends over 15 amino acids. V dropped 1 base and J dropped 2 bases, with 10 bases sitting between them. Each sample had approximately 10^5 TCR templates assayed. Clones were read by immunoSEQ multiplex PCR, and TCRdb kept only the in-frame ones, dropping some. The sample holds about 50,000 clones; 93% are singletons and the top ten take over 15%. The sequence came from a human donor in good health. The genes are TRBV15 and TRBJ2-3; D is perhaps TRBD2 (6 bases). The sample was CD8+ T cells sorted from blood. The CDR3 loop is CATSRVGGLTDTQYF. Here the CDR3 DNA reads TGTGCCACCAGCAGAGTCGGGGGTCTCACAGATACGCAGTATTTT.